One T cell receptor (beta chain) is described in this entry. The antigen is undetermined. The source of the sample is a study of graft-versus-host responses after intestinal transplantation. Turning to the study itself: Among the recipients, transplants were multivisceral, liver-intestinal, or isolated intestinal.

The method was immunoSEQ multiplex PCR; TCRdb's version includes in-frame clones alone and lacks a portion of them. Of about 48,000 clones in the sample, around nine tenths were seen once. Study conclusions and caveats: Some patients had graft-donor T cell macrochimerism, and their allografts showed high graft-versus-host to host-versus-graft clonal ratios.

The source is a human donor who was the organ donor for an intestinal transplant. The input for sequencing was unstimulated CD4+ T cells sorted from spleen or lymph node cells, taken before transplant.

The CDR3 loop is CSVGSTSGNTIYF. The CDR3 DNA reads as TGCAGCGTGGGTTCGACCTCTGGAAACACCATATATTTT. The chain has TRBV29-1 and TRBJ1-3, with no clear D. Deletions cut 6 bases from V and 0 bases from J, with 9 bases between. CDR1 is SQVTM and CDR2 is ANQGSEA in the germline V gene. The CDR3 is 13 residues long. Based on the CDR3 plus reference TRBV29-1 and TRBJ1-3, the full variable domain is SAVISQKPSRDICQRGTSLTIQCQVDSQVTMMFWYRQQPGQSLTLIATANQGSEATYESGFVIDKFPISRPNLTFSTLTVSNMSPEDSSIYLCSVGSTSGNTIYFGEGSWLTVV.